One and the same sample provided the 4 T cell receptor beta chains below, sequenced in a study of blood T cell repertoires in COVID-19. Generated by immunoSEQ multiplex PCR, the TCRdb table keeps only in-frame clones and is missing some. This sample has some 200,000 clones, with 84% found just once. The sequenced sample was peripheral blood. These receptors originate from a man aged 45-65 years with active or convalescent COVID-19.

The V and J genes are TRBV20-1 and TRBJ1-6, with D perhaps matching TRBD1 (5 bases). Germline lookup yields CDR1 DFQATT and CDR2 SNEGSKA (reference sequence). V lost 3 bases, J lost 4 bases, and 25 bases lay in between. This CDR3 is 19 amino acids long. The CDR3 region has the DNA TGCAGTGCTAGTGGGCTGGGGCCTAGCGAGCCGGGATATAATTCACCCCTCCACTTT. Translated: CSASGLGPSEPGYNSPLHF.

The gene calls are TRBV6-2 or TRBV6-3 and TRBJ2-7; TRBD1 agrees at 9 bases. The V gene's germline CDR1 is MNHEY and CDR2 SVGEGT. V shed 5 bases, J shed 1 base, and the junction held 9 bases outside the gene matches. The CDR3 covers 16 residues. Here the CDR3 DNA reads TGTGCCAGCAGTCTTCGGACAGGGGAGGGTTCCTACGAGCAGTACTTC. Translation: CASSLRTGEGSYEQYF.

The chain joins TRBV18 to TRBJ1-4; D is ambiguous. Trimming shortened V by 8 bases and J by 8 bases, and 15 bases separated the two germline ends. Looked up from germline, CDR1 is KGHSH and CDR2 is LQKENI. The CDR3 is 13 amino acids. The CDR3 nucleotides read TGTGCCAGCCGCCGAGGATCTGGAGAAAAACTGTTTTTT. Translated, it gives CASRRGSGEKLFF.

The sample holds one count of this clone. This chain uses TRBV5-4 with TRBJ2-5, with a weak D call TRBD1 (5 bases). The CDR3 totals 13 residues. Trimming removed 0 bases from V and 6 bases from J, with 9 bases in between. Germline V gene lookup returns CDR1 SGHNT and CDR2 YYREEE (reference sequence). CDR3 protein: CASSLDRYQTQYF. The CDR3 DNA is TGTGCCAGCAGCTTGGACAGGTATCAGACCCAGTACTTC.